This paragraph covers one T cell receptor beta chain sequence. Cohort placement rested on clinical history that participants reported themselves. This entry belongs to a study of blood T cell repertoires in COVID-19. Study summary: Resolution of symptoms, clearance, or two negative PCRs was present in recovered Cohort 3 donors. Samples taken during acute and convalescent COVID-19 were collected in the United States, Italy and Spain.

In the original processing: From reference gene primer amplification, estimates of nucleated cell counts were derived. The data were produced by immunoSEQ multiplex PCR, yet TCRdb's version contains in-frame clones alone and is incomplete. V and J calls and clone size come straight from that table; D and trimming were deduced from the DNA. The profile shows approximately 190,000 clones, 70% to 90% of them singletons. V was pared by 1 base and J by 4 bases, with 7 bases between. Germline V gene sequence: CDR1 MDHEN, CDR2 SYDVKM. The CDR3 runs 13 residues. The chain recombines TRBV28 with TRBJ1-2; D is unresolved. Source material: PBMCs or T cells enriched from blood (not recorded which). This receptor was taken from a woman in her thirties or forties in a cohort exposed to, infected with or recovered from COVID-19 (not recorded which). For the CDR3, the DNA is TGTGCCAGCAGTTTATATCCAGGCTATGGCTACACCTTC. This gives the protein CASSLYPGYGYTF.